Each of the 9 T cell receptor beta chains below was sequenced from the same sample in a study of cytomegalovirus exposure and HLA in healthy donors. Researchers ran the PCR with 60 Vbeta and 13 Jbeta primers. Generated by immunoSEQ multiplex PCR, the TCRdb table keeps only in-frame clones and is missing some. The table lists 150,000 to 250,000 clones, roughly four fifths of them singletons. The sequencing sample was made of PBMCs. Receptors originate from a man aged 25-45 years in good health and CMV-seronegative.

The J gene is TRBJ2-7, the V gene TRBV7-9; D unclear. The CDR3 has 11 residues. Trimming removed 6 bases at V and 5 bases at J, with 8 bases between. The germline V gene has CDR1 SEHNR and CDR2 FQNEAQ (reference sequence). The CDR3 DNA reads TGTGCCAGCAGTGGCCGGGACGAGCAGTACTTC. As protein: CASSGRDEQYF.

Worth noting for this clone: The sample carries other DNA sequences with the same CDR3. The V gene is TRBV19, the J gene TRBJ2-5; 8 nucleotides align to TRBD1. V trimming: 3 bases; J trimming: 1 base; junction bases outside the gene matches: 13. CDR1 and CDR2 (germline): LNHDA, SQIVND (reference sequence). This CDR3 comprises 18 residues. The CDR3 bases are TGTGCCAGTAGTATTAAAGGGTTCGGGGGACAGGCCCAAGAGACCCAGTACTTC. Amino acids: CASSIKGFGGQAQETQYF.

Only one count was recorded for this clone. This chain links TRBV19 with TRBJ2-1, with TRBD2 matching over 9 bases. Looked up from germline, CDR1 is LNHDA and CDR2 is SQIVND (reference sequence). The V gene end was trimmed by 6 bases and the J gene end by 8 bases; junction bases not matched to a gene: 11. The CDR3 is 15 amino acids. The CDR3 bases are TGTGCCAGTAGCACCGATAGCGGGAGTTTTGATGAGCAGTTCTTC. It specifies CASSTDSGSFDEQFF. The full variable domain, rest sourced from reference TRBV19 and TRBJ2-1, is DGGITQSPKYLFRKEGQNVTLSCEQNLNHDAMYWYRQDPGQGLRLIYYSQIVNDFQKGDIAEGYSVSREKKESFPLTVTSAQKNPTAFYLCASSTDSGSFDEQFFGPGTRLTVL.

This chain connects TRBV28 to TRBJ2-7; 7 nucleotides agree with TRBD2. V shed 9 bases and J 2 bases; nucleotides not matched to a gene: 7. The CDR3 is made up of 13 amino acids. In germline, CDR1 is MDHEN, CDR2 SYDVKM. CDR3 protein: CARRVAGTYEQYF. The CDR3 nucleotides are TGTGCCAGACGGGTAGCGGGTACCTACGAGCAGTACTTC.

This sequence joins TRBV25-1 and TRBJ2-5; 11 bases agree with TRBD2. This CDR3 is 14 amino acids long. The ends lost 4 bases at V and 4 bases at J; junction bases unmatched: 2. Germline V gene sequence: CDR1 MGHDK, CDR2 SYGVNS. The CDR3, as DNA: TGTGCCAGCAGTGGAGGACTAGCGGGAGAGACCCAGTACTTC. Its translation is CASSGGLAGETQYF.

In this sample, this clone turned up once. The rearrangement links TRBV7-9 to TRBJ1-1; 8 bases line up with TRBD1. With V trimmed by 5 bases and J by 3 bases, 11 bases remained unmatched. In germline, CDR1 is SEHNR, CDR2 FQNEAQ (reference sequence). The CDR3 extends over 16 amino acids. The CDR3 DNA is TGTGCCAGCAGCATGGGACAGGTAGGCCAGGACACTGAAGCTTTCTTT. Its translation: CASSMGQVGQDTEAFF.

CDR3 in amino acids: CASSRTGPPYEQYF. The CDR3 DNA reads as TGTGCCAGCAGCCGGACAGGCCCTCCCTACGAGCAGTACTTC. The J gene is TRBJ2-7, the V gene TRBV27; 7 bases are a match to TRBD1. This CDR3 has 14 amino acids. CDR1 and CDR2 (germline): MNHEY, SMNVEV (reference sequence). V was pared by 6 bases and J by 2 bases, with 7 bases of the junction left unmatched.

V is TRBV30 and J is TRBJ2-1; TRBD1 aligns across 10 bases. The CDR3 is made up of 15 amino acids. Trimming took 1 base from V and 2 from J; bases not matched to a gene: 2. Germline CDR1 and CDR2: GTSNPN and SVGIG (reference sequence). CDR3 residues: CAWSEGQGTYNEQFF. CDR3 sequence (DNA): TGTGCCTGGAGTGAGGGACAGGGGACCTACAATGAGCAGTTCTTC.

The CDR3 nucleotides are TGTGCCAGCAGCTTAATTTGGAGAACAAGTGAAGCTTTCTTT. Amino acid sequence: CASSLIWRTSEAFF. The chain is built from TRBV11-1 and TRBJ1-1, with D unclear. Per germline, CDR1 SGHAT and CDR2 FQDESV (reference sequence). V shed 2 bases and J shed 7 bases, with 14 bases lying between them. The CDR3 contains 14 residues. The full variable domain, completed using reference TRBV11-1 and TRBJ1-1, is EAEVAQSPRYKITEKSQAVAFWCDPISGHATLYWYRQILGQGPELLVQFQDESVVDDSQLPKDRFSAERLKGVDSTLKIQPAELGDSAMYLCASSLIWRTSEAFFGQGTRLTVV.